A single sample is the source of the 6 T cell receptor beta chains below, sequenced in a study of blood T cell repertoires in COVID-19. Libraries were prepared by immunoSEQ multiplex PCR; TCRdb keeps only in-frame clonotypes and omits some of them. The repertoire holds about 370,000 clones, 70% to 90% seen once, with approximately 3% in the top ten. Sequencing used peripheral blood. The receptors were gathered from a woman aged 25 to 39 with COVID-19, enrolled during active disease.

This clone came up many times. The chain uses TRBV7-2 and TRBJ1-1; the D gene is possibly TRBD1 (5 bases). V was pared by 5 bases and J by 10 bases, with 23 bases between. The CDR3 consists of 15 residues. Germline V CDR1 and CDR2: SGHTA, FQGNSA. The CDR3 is CASSPLGGFGIGAFF. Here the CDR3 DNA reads TGTGCCAGCAGCCCTCTCGGGGGGTTCGGGATAGGAGCTTTCTTT.

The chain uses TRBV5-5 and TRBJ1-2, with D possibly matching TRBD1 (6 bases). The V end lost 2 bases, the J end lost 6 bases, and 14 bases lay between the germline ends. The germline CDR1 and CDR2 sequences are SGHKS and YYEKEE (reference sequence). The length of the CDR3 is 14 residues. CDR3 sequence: CASSFPQGSHGYTF. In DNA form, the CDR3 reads TGTGCCAGCAGCTTTCCTCAGGGGTCCCATGGCTACACCTTC.

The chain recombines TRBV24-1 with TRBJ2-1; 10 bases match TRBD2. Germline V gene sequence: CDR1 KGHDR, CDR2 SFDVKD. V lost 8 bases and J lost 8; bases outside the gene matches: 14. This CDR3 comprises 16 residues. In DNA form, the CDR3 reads TGTGCCACCACCTCTGGAAGCGGGAGGGCCCAGGATGAGCAGTTCTTC. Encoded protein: CATTSGSGRAQDEQFF.

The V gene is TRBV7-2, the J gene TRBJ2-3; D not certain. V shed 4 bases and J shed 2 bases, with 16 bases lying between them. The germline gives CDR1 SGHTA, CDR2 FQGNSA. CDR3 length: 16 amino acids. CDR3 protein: CASSSSPRQATDTQYF. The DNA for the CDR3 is TGTGCCAGCAGCTCATCCCCCCGGCAGGCCACAGATACGCAGTATTTT.

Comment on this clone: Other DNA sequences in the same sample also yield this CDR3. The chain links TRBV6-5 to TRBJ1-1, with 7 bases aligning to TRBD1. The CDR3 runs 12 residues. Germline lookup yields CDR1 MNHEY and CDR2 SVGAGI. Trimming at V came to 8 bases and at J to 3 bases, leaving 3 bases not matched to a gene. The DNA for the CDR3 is TGTGCCAGCGGGCAGGGGGACACTGAAGCTTTCTTT. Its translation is CASGQGDTEAFF.

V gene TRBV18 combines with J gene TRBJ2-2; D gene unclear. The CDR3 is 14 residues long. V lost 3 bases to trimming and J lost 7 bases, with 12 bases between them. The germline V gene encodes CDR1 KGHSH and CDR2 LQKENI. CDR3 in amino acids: CASSPSDYVGELFF. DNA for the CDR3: TGTGCCAGCTCACCGTCAGATTACGTCGGGGAGCTGTTTTTT.